This T cell receptor (beta chain) was captured in a study of control samples from healthy donors and cancer patients. Some clones are missing from TCRdb's copy, which holds only in-frame ones; the method was immunoSEQ multiplex PCR. The sample yields 90,000 to 150,000 clones, more than 70% seen once. V gave up 0 bases and J gave up 8 bases; unmatched junction bases: 10. CDR1 and CDR2 from the germline V gene are LGHDT and YNNKEL (reference sequence). The CDR3 extends over 16 amino acids. The gene calls are TRBV3-1 (or the pseudogene TRBV3-2) and TRBJ2-4, with 7 bases aligning to TRBD2. The sequenced material came from blood. The TCR originated in a man aged 40-55 years in good health. The CDR3 sequence: CASSQDFTGRVDIQYF. The CDR3 DNA reads as TGTGCCAGCAGCCAAGATTTTACGGGGAGGGTAGACATTCAGTACTTC.